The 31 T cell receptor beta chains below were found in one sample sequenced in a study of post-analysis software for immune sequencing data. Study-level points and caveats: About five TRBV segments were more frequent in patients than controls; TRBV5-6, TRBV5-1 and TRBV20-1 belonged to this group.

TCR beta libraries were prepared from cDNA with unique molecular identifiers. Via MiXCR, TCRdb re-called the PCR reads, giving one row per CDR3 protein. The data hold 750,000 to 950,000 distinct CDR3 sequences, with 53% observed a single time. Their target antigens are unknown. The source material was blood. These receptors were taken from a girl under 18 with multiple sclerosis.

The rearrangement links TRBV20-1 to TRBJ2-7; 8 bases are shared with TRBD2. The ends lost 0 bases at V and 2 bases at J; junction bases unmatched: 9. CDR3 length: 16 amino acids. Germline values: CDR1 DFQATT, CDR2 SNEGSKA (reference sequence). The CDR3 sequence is CSARDAPMGLAYEQYF. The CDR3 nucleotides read TGCAGTGCTAGAGATGCACCCATGGGACTAGCCTACGAGCAGTACTTC.

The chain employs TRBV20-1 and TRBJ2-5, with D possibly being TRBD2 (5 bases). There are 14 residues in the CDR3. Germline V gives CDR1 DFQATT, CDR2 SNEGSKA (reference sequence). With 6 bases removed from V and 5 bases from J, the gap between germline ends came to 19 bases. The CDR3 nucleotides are TGCAGTGCCAGTCAGGACTGGGGTGGGGAGACCCAGTACTTC. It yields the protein CSASQDWGGETQYF.

As DNA, the CDR3 is TGTGCCATCACCATGGGACTAGACTACGAGCAGTACTTC. Amino acids: CAITMGLDYEQYF. The chain uses TRBV10-3 and TRBJ2-7, with 8 bases matching TRBD2. Germline V CDR1 and CDR2: ENHRY, SYGVKD. The CDR3 has 13 amino acids. The trim removed 7 bases at V and 3 bases at J, leaving 5 bases unmatched.

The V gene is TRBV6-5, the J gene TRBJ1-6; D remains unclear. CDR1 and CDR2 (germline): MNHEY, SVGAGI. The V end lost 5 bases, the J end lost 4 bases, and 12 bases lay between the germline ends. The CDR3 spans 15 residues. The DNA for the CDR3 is TGTGCCAGCAGTAGATTTACACCATATAATTCACCCCTCCACTTT. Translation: CASSRFTPYNSPLHF.

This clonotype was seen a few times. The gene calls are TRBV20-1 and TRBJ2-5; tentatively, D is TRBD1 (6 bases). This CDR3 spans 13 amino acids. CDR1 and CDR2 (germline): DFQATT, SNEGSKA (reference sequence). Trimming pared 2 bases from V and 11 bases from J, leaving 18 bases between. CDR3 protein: CSARPDVSGAQYF. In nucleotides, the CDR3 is TGCAGTGCTAGACCGGATGTGTCAGGGGCGCAGTACTTC.

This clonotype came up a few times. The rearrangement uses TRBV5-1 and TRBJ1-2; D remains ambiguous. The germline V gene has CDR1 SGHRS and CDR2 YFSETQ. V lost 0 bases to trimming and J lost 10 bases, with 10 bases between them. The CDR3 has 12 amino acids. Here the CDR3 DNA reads TGCGCCAGCAGCTTGGACTTAACCGCCTACACCTTC. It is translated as CASSLDLTAYTF.

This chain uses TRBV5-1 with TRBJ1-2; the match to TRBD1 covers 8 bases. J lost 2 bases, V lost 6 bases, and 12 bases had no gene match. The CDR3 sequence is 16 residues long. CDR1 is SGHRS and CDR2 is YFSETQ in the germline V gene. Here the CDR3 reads CASTRWAGGANYGYTF. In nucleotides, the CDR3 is TGCGCCAGCACCAGATGGGCAGGGGGCGCGAACTATGGCTACACCTTC.

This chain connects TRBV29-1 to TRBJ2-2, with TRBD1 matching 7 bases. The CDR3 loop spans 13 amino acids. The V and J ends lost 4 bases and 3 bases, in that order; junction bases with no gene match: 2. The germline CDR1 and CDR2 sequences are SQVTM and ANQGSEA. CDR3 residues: CSVAGQYTGELFF. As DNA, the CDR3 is TGCAGCGTTGCGGGACAGTACACCGGGGAGCTGTTTTTT.

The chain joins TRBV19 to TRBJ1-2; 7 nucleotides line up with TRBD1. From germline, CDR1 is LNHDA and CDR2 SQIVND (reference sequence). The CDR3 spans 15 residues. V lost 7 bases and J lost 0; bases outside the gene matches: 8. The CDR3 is CASKPLDRTNYGYTF. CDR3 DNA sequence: TGTGCCAGTAAGCCCTTGGACAGGACTAACTATGGCTACACCTTC.

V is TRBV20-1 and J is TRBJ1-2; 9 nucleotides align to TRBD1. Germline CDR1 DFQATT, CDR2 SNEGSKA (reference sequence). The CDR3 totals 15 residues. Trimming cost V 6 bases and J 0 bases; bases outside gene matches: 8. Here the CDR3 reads CSARDRVDTNYGYTF. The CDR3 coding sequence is TGCAGTGCCCGGGACAGGGTAGATACTAACTATGGCTACACCTTC.

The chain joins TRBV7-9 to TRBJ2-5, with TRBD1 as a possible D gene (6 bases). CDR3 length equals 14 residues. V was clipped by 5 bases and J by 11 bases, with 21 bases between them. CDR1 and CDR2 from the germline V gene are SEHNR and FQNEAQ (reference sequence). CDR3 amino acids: CASSLTGIYLEQYF. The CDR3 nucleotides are TGTGCCAGCAGCCTAACAGGGATCTACTTGGAGCAGTACTTC.

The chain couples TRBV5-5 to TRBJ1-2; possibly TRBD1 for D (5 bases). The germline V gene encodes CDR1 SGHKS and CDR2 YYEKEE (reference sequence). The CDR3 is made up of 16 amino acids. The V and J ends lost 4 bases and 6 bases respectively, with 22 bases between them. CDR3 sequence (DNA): TGTGCCAGCAGCGCCGGGAGTGGGGACCTCGGCGATGGCTACACCTTC. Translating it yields CASSAGSGDLGDGYTF.

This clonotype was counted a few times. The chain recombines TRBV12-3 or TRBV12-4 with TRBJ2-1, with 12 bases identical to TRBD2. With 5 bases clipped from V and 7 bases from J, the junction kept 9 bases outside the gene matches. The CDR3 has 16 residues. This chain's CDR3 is CASSPPRLAGANEQFF. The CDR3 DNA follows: TGTGCCAGCAGTCCCCCCCGACTAGCGGGAGCGAATGAGCAGTTCTTC.

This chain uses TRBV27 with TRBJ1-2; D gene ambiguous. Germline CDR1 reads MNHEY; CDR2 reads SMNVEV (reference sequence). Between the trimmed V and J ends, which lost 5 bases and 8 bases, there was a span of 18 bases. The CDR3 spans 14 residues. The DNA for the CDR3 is TGTGCCAGCAGTCCCTTAGACGGGCTCAGGGGCTACACCTTC. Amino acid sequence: CASSPLDGLRGYTF.

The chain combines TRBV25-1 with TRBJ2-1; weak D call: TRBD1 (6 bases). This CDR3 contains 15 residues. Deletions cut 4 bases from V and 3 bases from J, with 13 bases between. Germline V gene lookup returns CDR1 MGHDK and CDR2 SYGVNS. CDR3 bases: TGTGCCAGCAGTGGTGCAGGGGCTCGCTACAATGAGCAGTTCTTC. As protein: CASSGAGARYNEQFF.

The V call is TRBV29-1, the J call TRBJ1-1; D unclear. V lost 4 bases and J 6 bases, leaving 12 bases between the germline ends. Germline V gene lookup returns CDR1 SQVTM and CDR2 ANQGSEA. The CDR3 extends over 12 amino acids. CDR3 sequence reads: CSVVPSSAEAFF. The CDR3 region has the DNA TGCAGCGTTGTACCCTCTAGCGCTGAAGCTTTCTTT. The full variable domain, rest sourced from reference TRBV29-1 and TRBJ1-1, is SAVISQKPSRDICQRGTSLTIQCQVDSQVTMMFWYRQQPGQSLTLIATANQGSEATYESGFVIDKFPISRPNLTFSTLTVSNMSPEDSSIYLCSVVPSSAEAFFGQGTRLTVV.

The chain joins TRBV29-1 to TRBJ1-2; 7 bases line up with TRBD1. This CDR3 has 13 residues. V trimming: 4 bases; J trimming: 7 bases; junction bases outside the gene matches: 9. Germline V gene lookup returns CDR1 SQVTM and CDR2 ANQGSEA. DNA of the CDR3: TGCAGCGTTGGGACAGGATTCTGGGGTGGCTACACCTTC. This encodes CSVGTGFWGGYTF.

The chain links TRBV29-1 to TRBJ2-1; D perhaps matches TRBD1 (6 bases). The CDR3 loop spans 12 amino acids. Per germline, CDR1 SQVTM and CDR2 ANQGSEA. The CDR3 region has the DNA TGCTCTTACGGACAGCTCTACAATGAGCAGTTCTTC. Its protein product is CSYGQLYNEQFF.

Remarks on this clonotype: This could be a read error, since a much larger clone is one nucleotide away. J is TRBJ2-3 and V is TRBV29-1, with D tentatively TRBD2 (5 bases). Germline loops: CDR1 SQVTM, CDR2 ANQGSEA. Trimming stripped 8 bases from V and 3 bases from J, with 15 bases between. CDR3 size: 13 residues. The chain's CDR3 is CSLSPRVTDTQYF. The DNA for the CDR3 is TGCAGCCTCTCCCCGAGGGTGACAGATACGCAGTATTTT.

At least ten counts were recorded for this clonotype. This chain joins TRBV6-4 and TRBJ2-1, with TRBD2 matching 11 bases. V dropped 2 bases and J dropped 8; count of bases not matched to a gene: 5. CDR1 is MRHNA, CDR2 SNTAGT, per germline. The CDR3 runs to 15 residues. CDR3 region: CASSDLAGGGDEQFF. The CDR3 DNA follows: TGTGCCAGCAGTGACCTAGCGGGGGGCGGGGATGAGCAGTTCTTC.

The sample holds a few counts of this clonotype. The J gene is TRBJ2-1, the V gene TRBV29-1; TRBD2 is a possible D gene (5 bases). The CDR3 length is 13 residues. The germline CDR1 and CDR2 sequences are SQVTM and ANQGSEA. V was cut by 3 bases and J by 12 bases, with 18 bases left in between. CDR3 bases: TGCAGCGTTGATGCGGGCGTGGTGGGTAGGCAGTTCTTC. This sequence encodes CSVDAGVVGRQFF.

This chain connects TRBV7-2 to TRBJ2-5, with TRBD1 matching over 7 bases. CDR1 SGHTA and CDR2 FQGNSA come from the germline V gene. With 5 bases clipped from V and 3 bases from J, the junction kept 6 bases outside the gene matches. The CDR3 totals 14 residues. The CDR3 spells CASSNAGTEETQYF. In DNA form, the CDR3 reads TGTGCCAGCAGCAACGCCGGGACAGAAGAGACCCAGTACTTC. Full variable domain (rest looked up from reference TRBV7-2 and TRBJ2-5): GAGVSQSPSNKVTEKGKDVELRCDPISGHTALYWYRQSLGQGLEFLIYFQGNSAPDKSGLPSDRFSAERTGGSVSTLTIQRTQQEDSAVYLCASSNAGTEETQYFGPGTRLLVL.

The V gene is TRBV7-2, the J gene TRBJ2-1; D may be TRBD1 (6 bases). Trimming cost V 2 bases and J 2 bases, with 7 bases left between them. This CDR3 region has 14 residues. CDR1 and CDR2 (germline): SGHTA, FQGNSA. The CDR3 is CASSLWGPYNEQFF. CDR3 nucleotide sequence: TGTGCCAGCAGCTTATGGGGGCCCTACAATGAGCAGTTCTTC.

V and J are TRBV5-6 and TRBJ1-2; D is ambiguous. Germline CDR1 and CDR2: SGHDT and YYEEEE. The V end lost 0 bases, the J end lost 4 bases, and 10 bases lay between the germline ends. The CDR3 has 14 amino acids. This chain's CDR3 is CASSLGQTLYGYTF. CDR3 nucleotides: TGTGCCAGCAGCTTGGGCCAGACCCTCTATGGCTACACCTTC.

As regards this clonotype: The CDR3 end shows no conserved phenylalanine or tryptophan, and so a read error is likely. The CDR3 DNA reads TGTGCCAGCAGCTTAGGGACGTTGTCTAATGAGCAGTTCTGC. It yields the protein CASSLGTLSNEQFC. This chain links TRBV7-6 with TRBJ2-1; unclear D gene. The ends were cut back, 1 base at V and 7 bases at J, with 11 bases in the middle. The germline CDR1 and CDR2 sequences are SGHVS and FNYEAQ. The CDR3 is 14 amino acids.

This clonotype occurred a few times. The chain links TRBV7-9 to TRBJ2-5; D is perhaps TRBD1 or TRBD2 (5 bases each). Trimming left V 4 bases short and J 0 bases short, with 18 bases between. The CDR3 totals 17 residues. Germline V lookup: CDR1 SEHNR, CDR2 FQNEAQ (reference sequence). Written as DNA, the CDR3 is TGTGCCAGCAGCTCCACCGGGACGGTGGGGTACCAAGAGACCCAGTACTTC. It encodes CASSSTGTVGYQETQYF.

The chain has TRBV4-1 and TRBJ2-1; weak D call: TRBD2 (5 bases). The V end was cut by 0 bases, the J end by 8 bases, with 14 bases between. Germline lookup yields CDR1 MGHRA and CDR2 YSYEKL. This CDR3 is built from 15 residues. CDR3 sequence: CASSQEGLPGDEQFF. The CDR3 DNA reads TGCGCCAGCAGCCAAGAAGGACTCCCTGGGGATGAGCAGTTCTTC.

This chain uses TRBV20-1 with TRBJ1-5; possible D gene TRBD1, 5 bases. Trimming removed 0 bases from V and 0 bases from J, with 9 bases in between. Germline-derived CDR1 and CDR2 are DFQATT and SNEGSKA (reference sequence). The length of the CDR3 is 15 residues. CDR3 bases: TGCAGTGCTAGAGACGACAGTTATAGCAATCAGCCCCAGCATTTT. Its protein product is CSARDDSYSNQPQHF.

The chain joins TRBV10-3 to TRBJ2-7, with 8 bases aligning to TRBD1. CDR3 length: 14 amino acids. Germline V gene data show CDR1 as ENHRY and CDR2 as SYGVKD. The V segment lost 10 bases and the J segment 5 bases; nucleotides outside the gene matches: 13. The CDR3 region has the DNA TGTGCCACCCGATCCGGACAGGGCGTCAACGAGCAGTACTTC. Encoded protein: CATRSGQGVNEQYF.

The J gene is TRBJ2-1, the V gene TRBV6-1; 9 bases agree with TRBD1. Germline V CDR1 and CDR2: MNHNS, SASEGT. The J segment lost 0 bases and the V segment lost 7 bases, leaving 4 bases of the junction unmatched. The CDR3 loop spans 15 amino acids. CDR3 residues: CASTDRGSSYNEQFF. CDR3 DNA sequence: TGTGCCAGCACGGACAGGGGTAGCTCCTACAATGAGCAGTTCTTC.

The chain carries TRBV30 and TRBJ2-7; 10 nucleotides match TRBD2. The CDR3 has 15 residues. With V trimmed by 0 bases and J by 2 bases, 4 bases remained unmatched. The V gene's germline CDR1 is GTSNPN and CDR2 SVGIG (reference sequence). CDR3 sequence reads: CAWSVQLAGTYEQYF. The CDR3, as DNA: TGTGCCTGGAGTGTACAACTAGCGGGAACCTACGAGCAGTACTTC.